The T cell receptor (beta chain) under discussion was sequenced for a study of CD8 T cells in ankylosing spondylitis. It was by quantitative 5'-RACE with molecular barcodes that TCR beta libraries were made. TCRdb called the 5' RACE reads again in MiXCR, with one record for every CDR3 protein. In the table there are a few hundred thousand distinct CDR3 sequences, 15% to 20% of which are singletons. This clonotype was counted a few times. Its specificity is not known. General observations from the study: As reported, disease-linked clones showed significant enrichment in matched ankylosing spondylitis synovial fluid. Previous work reported some of these motif variants in the synovial fluid and blood of reactive arthritis. Clones linked with disease were CD8+ and fairly uncommon in the peripheral blood.

The length of the CDR3 is 14 residues. The germline V gene has CDR1 KGHDR and CDR2 SFDVKD. The V gene lost 6 bases and the J gene lost 5 bases, with 15 bases spanning the gap. What was sequenced was blood, either unsorted or a sorted T cell fraction (not recorded which). The V call is TRBV24-1, the J call TRBJ2-5, with TRBD2 as a possible D gene (5 bases). The clonotype was recovered from a male donor with ankylosing spondylitis or in good health (not recorded which). CDR3 bases: TGTGCCACCAGTAACCAGTCGGGGTCGGAGACCCAGTACTTC. It encodes CATSNQSGSETQYF.